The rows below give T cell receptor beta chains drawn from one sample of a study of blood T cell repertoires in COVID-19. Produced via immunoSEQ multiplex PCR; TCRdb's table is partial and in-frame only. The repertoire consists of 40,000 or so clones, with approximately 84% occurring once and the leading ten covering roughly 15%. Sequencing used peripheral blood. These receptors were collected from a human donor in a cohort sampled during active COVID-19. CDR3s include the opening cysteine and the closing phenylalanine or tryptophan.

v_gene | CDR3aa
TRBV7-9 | CASSSSLTSGVTDTQYF
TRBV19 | CASSISLGLGAYNEQFF
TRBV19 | CASSTDRANYGYTF
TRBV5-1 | CASSFFGGTLPAGNTIYF
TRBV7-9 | CASSFTSGAGVTEAFF
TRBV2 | CASRPGQGNNEQFF
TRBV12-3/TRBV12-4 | CASSLTGRSQAFF
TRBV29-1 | CSVEVGGGSEKLFF
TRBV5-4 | CASSLWDRPSFFF
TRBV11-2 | CASREVREQYF
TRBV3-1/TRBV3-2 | CASSQVILAGGPNTGELFF
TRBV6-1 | CASSEGTGNTGELFF
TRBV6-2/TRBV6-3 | CASSRGQAVLGYEQYF
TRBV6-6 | CASSPMRTGASGANVLTF
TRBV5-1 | CASSFISGGNYEQYF
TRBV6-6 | CASSPVAAGNQETQYF
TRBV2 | CASSALSGLAFF
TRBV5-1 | CASSSTGSAGANVLTF
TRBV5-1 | CASSSSGGKETQYF
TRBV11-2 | CASSLDNRGSTEAFF
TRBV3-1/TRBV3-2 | CASTAQGVRNTIYF
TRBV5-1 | CASRGTTTNTGELFF
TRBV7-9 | CASSQVAGRTDTQYF
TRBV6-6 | CATFQGRGETQYF
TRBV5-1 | CASSPGTISTGELFF
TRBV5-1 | CASSLGQGANYGYTF
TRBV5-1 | CASSWSGGAADTQYF
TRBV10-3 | CAISARQGATEAFF
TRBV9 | CASSTDMDRGTEAFF
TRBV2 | CASSLRGGLGTNVLTF
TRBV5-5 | CASSWGPGRDTQYF
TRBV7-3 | CASSFTGWTDTQYF
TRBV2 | CASRITYTDTQYF
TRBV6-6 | CASRQSTNEKLFF
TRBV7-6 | CASSQRSGTGGHNEQFF